What follows are 5 T cell receptor beta chains derived from one specimen sequenced in a study of graft-versus-host responses after intestinal transplantation. Generated by immunoSEQ multiplex PCR, the TCRdb table keeps only in-frame clones and is missing some. The table includes around 92,000 clones, roughly 88% detected once. Sequences were derived from PBMCs, sampled 255 days after intestinal transplant. All receptors derive from a human patient who received an intestinal transplant, so some T cells may come from the graft donor.

V and J are TRBV7-2 and TRBJ1-5, with TRBD1 as a possible D gene (5 bases). There are 13 residues in the CDR3. The germline V gene has CDR1 SGHTA and CDR2 FQGNSA. The ends were cut back, 5 bases at V and 7 bases at J, with 12 bases in the middle. The CDR3 bases are TGTGCCAGCAGCAGCCGGCGGGGGCAGCCCCAGCATTTT. Translating it yields CASSSRRGQPQHF.

The CDR3 DNA follows: TGTGCCAGCAGCTTAGGTCGGACAGGGAATTCACCCCTCCACTTT. Protein sequence: CASSLGRTGNSPLHF. The chain has TRBV7-9 and TRBJ1-6; 8 bases agree with TRBD1. V trimming: 1 base; J trimming: 7 bases; junction bases outside the gene matches: 3. CDR1 is SEHNR, CDR2 FQNEAQ, per germline (reference sequence). The CDR3 spans 15 residues.

This clone was detected only a few times. The chain has TRBV4-3 and TRBJ1-4; the D is unclear. Trimming took 1 base from V and 5 from J, leaving 11 bases between them. This CDR3 region has 15 residues. Germline CDR1 reads LGHNA; CDR2 reads YSLEER. The CDR3 here is CASSQGTLPNEKLFF. The CDR3 DNA follows: TGCGCCAGCAGCCAAGGAACCCTTCCAAATGAAAAACTGTTTTTT.

This clone occurred once. This sequence joins TRBV4-1 and TRBJ2-3; the D is unclear. CDR3 length: 14 amino acids. The V end was cut by 1 base, the J end by 3 bases, with 8 bases between. Per the germline V gene, CDR1 is MGHRA and CDR2 is YSYEKL. This chain's CDR3 is CASSQVLGTDTQYF. CDR3 DNA sequence: TGCGCCAGCAGCCAAGTTCTCGGTACAGATACGCAGTATTTT.

This clone was detected only once. The rearrangement uses TRBV19 and TRBJ2-6, with D unresolved. In germline, CDR1 is LNHDA, CDR2 SQIVND (reference sequence). This CDR3 is built from 14 residues. The V end was cut by 0 bases, the J end by 9 bases, with 9 bases between. CDR3 sequence (DNA): TGTGCCAGTAGTATAGATATAGAACTCAACGTCCTGACTTTC. Translated, it gives CASSIDIELNVLTF.